The 14 T cell receptor beta chains reported below all come from one sample, sequenced in a study of radiotherapy plus CTLA-4 blockade in lung cancer. Generated by immunoSEQ multiplex PCR, the TCRdb table keeps only in-frame clones and is missing some. In the table there are about 54,000 clones, roughly 84% of which are singletons. The sample was peripheral blood, taken from a patient treated with radiotherapy plus ipilimumab. These receptor sequences come from a human donor with non-small cell lung cancer who had a partial response to radiotherapy plus ipilimumab.

The V gene is TRBV19, the J gene TRBJ2-7, with 10 bases matching TRBD2. The V segment lost 3 bases and the J segment 3 bases; nucleotides outside the gene matches: 5. This CDR3 region has 15 residues. Germline V CDR1 and CDR2: LNHDA, SQIVND (reference sequence). CDR3 DNA: TGTGCCAGTAGTATCGCTAGCGGGGGAAGCTACGAGCAGTACTTC. This encodes CASSIASGGSYEQYF. The whole variable domain, filled in from reference TRBV19 and TRBJ2-7, reads DGGITQSPKYLFRKEGQNVTLSCEQNLNHDAMYWYRQDPGQGLRLIYYSQIVNDFQKGDIAEGYSVSREKKESFPLTVTSAQKNPTAFYLCASSIASGGSYEQYFGPGTRLTVT.

V gene TRBV4-3 combines with J gene TRBJ1-4, with TRBD1 matching over 7 bases. V lost 0 bases and J lost 15; bases outside the gene matches: 16. CDR3 length: 16 amino acids. CDR1 is LGHNA, CDR2 YSLEER, per germline. The CDR3 loop reads CASSQDYPTGLAILFF. As DNA, the CDR3 is TGCGCCAGCAGCCAAGATTACCCGACAGGGTTGGCCATCTTGTTTTTT.

This chain connects TRBV6-6 to TRBJ2-7; 10 positions match TRBD2. Germline values: CDR1 MNHNY, CDR2 SVGAGI (reference sequence). This CDR3 is built from 13 residues. Losses at the gene ends were 6 bases for V and 3 bases for J; bases not matched to a gene: 2. The CDR3 here is CASSSSGSYEQYF. CDR3 in DNA: TGTGCCAGCAGCTCTAGCGGGAGCTACGAGCAGTACTTC.

This clone was detected once. Here the CDR3 reads CASGLIGGGADEQFF. In DNA, the CDR3 is TGTGCCAGCGGATTAATCGGCGGGGGGGCCGATGAGCAGTTCTTC. This chain links TRBV6-1 with TRBJ2-1; TRBD2 matches at 9 bases. CDR1 and CDR2 (germline): MNHNS, SASEGT. J gave up 8 bases and V 8 bases, and 13 bases lay outside the gene matches. CDR3 size: 15 residues.

The rearrangement links TRBV19 to TRBJ2-5; TRBD1 agrees at 9 bases. The trim removed 5 bases at V and 4 bases at J, leaving 8 bases unmatched. The CDR3 has 15 amino acids. Germline V gene data show CDR1 as LNHDA and CDR2 as SQIVND (reference sequence). This CDR3 is CASSLGTGRGETQYF. CDR3 nucleotide sequence: TGTGCCAGTAGTTTAGGGACAGGGAGAGGAGAGACCCAGTACTTC.

There are a few counts of this clone. The chain links TRBV19 to TRBJ2-2; D possibly corresponds to TRBD2 (5 bases). Looked up from germline, CDR1 is LNHDA and CDR2 is SQIVND (reference sequence). V was pared by 5 bases and J by 7 bases, with 5 bases between. The length of the CDR3 is 11 residues. The DNA of the CDR3 is TGTGCCAGTAGTGAGGGCGGGGAGCTGTTTTTT. Its translation: CASSEGGELFF. The full variable domain, its missing parts supplied by reference TRBV19 and TRBJ2-2, is DGGITQSPKYLFRKEGQNVTLSCEQNLNHDAMYWYRQDPGQGLRLIYYSQIVNDFQKGDIAEGYSVSREKKESFPLTVTSAQKNPTAFYLCASSEGGELFFGEGSRLTVL.

This clone was found once. In nucleotides, the CDR3 is TGCGCCAGCAGCCGTAACTCCCCGGGCTCCTACAATGAGCAGTTCTTC. Its translation: CASSRNSPGSYNEQFF. The chain carries TRBV5-1 and TRBJ2-1; D is unresolved. Trimming stripped 4 bases from V and 0 bases from J, with 14 bases between. This CDR3 comprises 16 residues. CDR1 and CDR2 (germline): SGHRS, YFSETQ.

The genes are TRBV7-8 and TRBJ1-5; D gene unclear. This CDR3 is 13 amino acids long. Germline assignment: CDR1 SGHVS and CDR2 FQNEAQ. Trimming removed 1 base at V and 2 bases at J, with 3 bases between. The CDR3 sequence: CASSLVGNQPQHF. Here the CDR3 DNA reads TGTGCCAGCAGCTTAGTCGGCAATCAGCCCCAGCATTTT.

The sample holds a few counts of this clone. The V call is TRBV28, the J call TRBJ1-2; 9 bases are shared with TRBD1. J was trimmed by 10 bases and V by 3 bases; bases with no gene match: 9. Germline-derived CDR1 and CDR2 are MDHEN and SYDVKM. The CDR3 is made up of 14 amino acids. The CDR3 coding sequence is TGTGCCAGCAGTTTGGGGGGGACAGGGAAAGACTACACCTTC. Its protein product is CASSLGGTGKDYTF.

This sequence joins TRBV6-5 and TRBJ2-5; 9 nucleotides agree with TRBD1. Germline CDR1 is MNHEY and CDR2 is SVGAGI. This CDR3 is 15 amino acids long. J lost 1 base, V lost 4 bases, and 4 bases had no gene match. The DNA for the CDR3 is TGTGCCAGCAGTTCACAGGGGGCGCGCCAAGAGACCCAGTACTTC. Amino acid sequence: CASSSQGARQETQYF.

This chain joins TRBV27 and TRBJ2-1; 10 positions agree with TRBD1. The V gene end was trimmed by 6 bases and the J gene end by 9 bases; junction bases not matched to a gene: 20. The CDR3 consists of 18 residues. Germline CDR1 reads MNHEY; CDR2 reads SMNVEV (reference sequence). The CDR3 reads CASRGWVTGTGVSGEQFF. CDR3 in DNA: TGTGCCAGCAGGGGGTGGGTTACCGGGACAGGGGTAAGTGGTGAGCAGTTCTTC.

This clone has a handful of counts. The chain combines TRBV4-2 with TRBJ1-2; possibly TRBD1 for D (6 bases). Germline CDR1 LGHNA, CDR2 YNFKEQ. The CDR3 covers 17 residues. V lost 1 base, J lost 8 bases, and 23 bases lay in between. DNA of the CDR3: TGTGCCAGCAGCCAAGCCGGGGTTAACAGGGTCTCTTTCGGCTACACCTTC. As protein: CASSQAGVNRVSFGYTF.

The chain carries TRBV9 and TRBJ2-7; D is unclear. This CDR3 has 14 residues. From germline, CDR1 is SGDLS and CDR2 YYNGEE. Trimming pared 1 base from V and 6 bases from J, leaving 14 bases between. The CDR3 DNA follows: TGTGCCAGCAGCGTACAAGCCTTTACCCGCGAGCAGTACTTC. It encodes CASSVQAFTREQYF.

The gene calls are TRBV29-1 and TRBJ2-7; 7 bases are a match to TRBD1. V was clipped by 1 base and J by 2 bases; unmatched bases: 8. Germline loops: CDR1 SQVTM, CDR2 ANQGSEA. This CDR3 has 15 amino acids. In DNA form, the CDR3 reads TGCAGCGTTGAAGCTGGCCGGGACAGCACCTACGAGCAGTACTTC. Translated, it gives CSVEAGRDSTYEQYF.